This T cell receptor (beta chain) was recorded in a study of cytomegalovirus exposure and HLA in healthy donors. In the study overall: Earlier results showed 90 million to 120 million unique TCR beta sequences derived from 150 million to 200 million T cells.

13 Jbeta primers and 60 Vbeta primers were used for the PCR. Repertoires were generated with immunoSEQ multiplex PCR, while TCRdb's copy carries only in-frame clones and drops some. This repertoire includes approximately 45,000 clones. The V gene's germline CDR1 is SGHAT and CDR2 FQNNGV. The CDR3 is 14 residues long. The germline V and J ends were trimmed by 1 base and 3 bases, with 7 bases remaining between them. The donors (healthy individuals) were bone marrow donors. The V and J genes are TRBV11-2 and TRBJ1-3; D not certain. The TCR sequence derives from a male donor in good health and CMV-seronegative. The sample comprised PBMCs. The CDR3 sequence: CASSLGSVGNTIYF. The CDR3 nucleotides read TGTGCCAGCAGCTTAGGGTCGGTTGGAAACACCATATATTTT.